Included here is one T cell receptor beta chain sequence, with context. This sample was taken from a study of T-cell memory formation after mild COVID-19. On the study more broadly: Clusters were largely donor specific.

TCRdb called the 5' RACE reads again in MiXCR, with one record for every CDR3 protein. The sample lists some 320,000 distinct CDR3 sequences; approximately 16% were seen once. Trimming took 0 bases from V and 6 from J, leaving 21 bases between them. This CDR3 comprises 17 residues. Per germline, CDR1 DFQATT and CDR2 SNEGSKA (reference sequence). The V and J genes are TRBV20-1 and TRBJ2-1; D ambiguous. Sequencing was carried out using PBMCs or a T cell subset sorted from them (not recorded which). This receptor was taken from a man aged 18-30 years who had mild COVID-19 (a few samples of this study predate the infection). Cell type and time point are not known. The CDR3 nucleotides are TGCAGTGCTAGAGATAACGAAGACCCCTCACCTTTCAATGAGCAGTTCTTC. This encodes CSARDNEDPSPFNEQFF.